These T cell receptor beta chains were read from a single sample in a study of T cell repertoires in cytomegalovirus infection. TCRdb re-analysed the reads in MiXCR, keeping a single row per CDR3 protein. This table has tens of thousands of distinct CDR3 sequences, about 26% appearing once. These TCRs are of unknown antigen specificity. Specimen: CD8+ T cells from cultured PBMCs, collected from culture after CMV antigen stimulation. The receptor set was obtained from a human donor in good health (CMV status not recorded). Some clones in this sample may be carry-over from other donors' samples. Both conserved end residues are part of each CDR3. The D gene is left open where the match is weak. Only some rows state a clone size, as once, few, many or a class for expanded clones.

>TRBJ2-2|-|TRBV9|-
CASDRGTGELFF
TGTGCCAGCGATCGTGGGACCGGGGAGCTGTTTTTT
>TRBJ2-7|-|TRBV29-1|TRBD2
CSVGTSGREQYF
TGCAGCGTTGGGACTAGCGGGAGAGAGCAGTACTTC
>TRBJ2-1|few|TRBV5-1|-
CASSSDTSSYNEQFF
TGCGCCAGCAGCTCGGACACGAGCTCCTACAATGAGCAGTTCTTC
>TRBJ2-1|-|TRBV7-9|TRBD2
CASSRLADNNEQFF
TGTGCCAGCAGCCGCCTAGCGGACAACAATGAGCAGTTCTTC
>TRBJ1-6|many|TRBV7-2|-
CASSLRGADSYNSPLHF
TGTGCCAGCAGCTTAAGGGGGGCGGACTCCTATAATTCACCCCTCCACTTT
>TRBJ2-1|-|TRBV20-1|-
CSASNSVETYNEQFF
TGCAGTGCTTCCAATAGCGTAGAGACCTACAATGAGCAGTTCTTC
>TRBJ1-1|few|TRBV10-3|TRBD1
CAISEPGQGLPGGPEAFF
TGTGCCATCAGTGAACCGGGACAGGGCCTTCCCGGGGGTCCTGAAGCTTTCTTT
>TRBJ1-1|few|TRBV19|-
CASSIIPGGTEAFF
TGTGCCAGTAGTATAATCCCGGGGGGCACTGAAGCTTTCTTT
>TRBJ1-2|-|TRBV7-6|-
CASSLGPGRLTNYGYTF
TGTGCCAGCAGCTTGGGACCAGGGAGACTTACTAACTATGGCTACACCTTC
>TRBJ1-6|few|TRBV28|-
CASTPRTIRTNSPLHF
TGTGCCAGCACCCCCCGGACGATAAGAACCAATTCACCCCTCCACTTT
>TRBJ2-7|-|TRBV11-2|-
CASSLRDITTYEQYF
TGTGCCAGCAGCTTGAGGGACATAACCACCTACGAGCAGTACTTC
>TRBJ1-1|-|TRBV5-1|-
CASSRSQENTEAFF
TGCGCCAGCAGCCGATCTCAGGAGAACACTGAAGCTTTCTTT
>TRBJ2-1|many|TRBV7-2|TRBD2
CASSYSPRREFHNEQFF
TGTGCCAGCAGCTACTCCCCGCGGCGGGAGTTCCACAATGAGCAGTTCTTC
>TRBJ2-5|many|TRBV5-6|-
CASSPQGPQAQYF
TGTGCCAGCAGTCCACAGGGCCCCCAGGCCCAGTACTTC
>TRBJ2-5|-|TRBV24-1|TRBD2
CATSDQNPKRGRHQETQYF
TGTGCCACCAGTGATCAAAACCCGAAGCGGGGGAGACACCAAGAGACCCAGTACTTC
>TRBJ1-1|-|TRBV15|-
CATSRAATRGVPEAFF
TGTGCCACCAGCAGAGCGGCGACCAGGGGAGTCCCTGAAGCTTTCTTT
>TRBJ1-2|few|TRBV13|-
CASSLSGGYGYTF
TGTGCCAGCAGCCTCTCCGGGGGCTATGGCTACACCTTC
>TRBJ2-7|-|TRBV11-1|-
CASSFVGRAYEQYF
TGTGCCAGCAGCTTTGTGGGGCGCGCATACGAGCAGTACTTC
>TRBJ2-5|few|TRBV20-1|TRBD1
CSARERGLSETQYF
TGCAGTGCTAGAGAAAGGGGGCTCTCAGAGACCCAGTACTTC
>TRBJ1-2|-|TRBV4-1|-
CASSQDLGYGYTF
TGCGCCAGCAGCCAAGATCTTGGCTATGGCTACACCTTC
>TRBJ2-5|few|TRBV19|-
CASRVQAHQETQYF
TGTGCCAGTAGGGTACAGGCTCACCAAGAGACCCAGTACTTC
>TRBJ1-2|-|TRBV25-1|-
CASKGGWGDGYTF
TGTGCCAGCAAGGGGGGATGGGGAGACGGCTACACCTTC
>TRBJ2-1|-|TRBV7-8|-
CASSTLPRGQDEQFF
TGTGCCAGCAGCACCCTACCGAGGGGTCAGGATGAGCAGTTCTTC
>TRBJ2-7|-|TRBV19|TRBD1
CASSRDRGVDEQYF
TGTGCCAGTAGCCGGGACAGGGGTGTGGACGAGCAGTACTTC
>TRBJ2-7|many|TRBV5-8|-
CASSRTFSYEQYF
TGTGCCAGCAGCCGGACCTTCTCCTACGAGCAGTACTTC
>TRBJ2-7|-|TRBV12-3/TRBV12-4|-
CASSLRGVSYEQYF
TGTGCCAGCAGTTTGCGCGGGGTAAGCTACGAGCAGTACTTC
>TRBJ2-7|-|TRBV2|-
CASSGGVSQTYEQYF
TGTGCCAGCAGTGGAGGGGTTAGTCAAACCTACGAGCAGTACTTC
>TRBJ1-2|-|TRBV12-3/TRBV12-4|-
CASSLNEDYGYTF
TGTGCCAGCAGCCTGAATGAAGACTATGGCTACACCTTC
>TRBJ2-2|-|TRBV28|-
CASSLSPDTGELFF
TGTGCCAGCAGTTTATCCCCAGACACCGGGGAGCTGTTTTTT